The clone carrying this T cell receptor (beta chain) was found a few times. The antigen is not known. The data belong to a study of CD8 T cells in ankylosing spondylitis. Study-wide findings and caveats: Disease-linked clones bore a CD8+ phenotype, appearing relatively rarely in peripheral blood. Seemingly distinctive of ankylosing spondylitis blood was a TCR beta motif formed by eight highly homologous variants. A number of the motif variants had already been described in reactive arthritis synovial fluid and blood.

There are 15 residues in the CDR3. The germline gives CDR1 LGHDT, CDR2 YNNKEL (reference sequence). Trimming removed 2 bases from V and 4 bases from J; junction bases left unmatched: 5. Generation of TCR beta libraries employed quantitative 5'-RACE incorporating molecular barcodes. TCRdb fed the 5' RACE reads into MiXCR, producing one record per CDR3 protein. The sample consists of fewer than 350,000 distinct CDR3 sequences, around a tenth of them appearing once. The chain recombines TRBV3-1 with TRBJ2-3, with 8 bases matching TRBD1. This receptor was obtained from a female donor with ankylosing spondylitis or in good health (not recorded which). The material sequenced was blood, either unsorted or a sorted T cell fraction (not recorded which). Here the CDR3 reads CASSQRRRGPDTQYF. The CDR3 region has the DNA TGTGCCAGCAGCCAACGGCGCAGGGGGCCAGATACGCAGTATTTT.